This entry concerns a single T cell receptor (beta chain). Its antigen is not identified. PCR amplification relied on 60 Vbeta primers (plus 13 Jbeta primers). Profiling relied on immunoSEQ multiplex PCR, and the TCRdb table lists in-frame clones only, not all of them. The data contain about 80,000 clones, approximately 62% of them seen just once; the ten biggest clones take up about 4.2%. V shed 6 bases, J shed 6 bases, and the junction held 8 bases outside the gene matches. The CDR3 contains 13 residues. Germline CDR1 MNHEY, CDR2 SVGAGI. This sample is part of a study of cytomegalovirus exposure and HLA in healthy donors. The overall study: HLA-typed donors were the source of 83 million or so unique TCRs, which an early data release held. Findings and caveats of the study: Testing in vitro showed a few CMV-associated chains specific for CMV antigens. Later, TCR association rates were found to vary by HLA locus, highest for DRB1 and lowest for HLA-C.

Sequenced material: PBMCs. The chain links TRBV6-5 to TRBJ2-7, with 7 bases aligning to TRBD1. This receptor was obtained from a male donor in good health and CMV-seropositive. In DNA, the CDR3 is TGTGCCAGCAGACCGGGACAGATATTCGAGCAGTACTTC. Amino acids: CASRPGQIFEQYF.